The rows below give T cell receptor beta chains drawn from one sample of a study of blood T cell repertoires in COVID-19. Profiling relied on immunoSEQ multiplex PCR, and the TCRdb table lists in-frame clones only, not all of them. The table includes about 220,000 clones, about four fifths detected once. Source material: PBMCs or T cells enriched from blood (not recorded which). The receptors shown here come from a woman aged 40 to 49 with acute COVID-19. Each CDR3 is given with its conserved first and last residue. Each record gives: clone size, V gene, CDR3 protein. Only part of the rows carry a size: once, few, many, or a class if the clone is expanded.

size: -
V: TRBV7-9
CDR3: CASSLWQSPLHF

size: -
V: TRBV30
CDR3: CAWSGQNNYGYTF

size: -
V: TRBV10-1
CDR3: CASARPPSREQFF

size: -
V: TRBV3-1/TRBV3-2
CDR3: CASSPGGAEAFF

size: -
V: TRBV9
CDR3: CASSPVVGGRYTF

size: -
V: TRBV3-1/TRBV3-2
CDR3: CASSRGQGYEQYF

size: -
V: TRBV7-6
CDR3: CASSGGASNYGYTF

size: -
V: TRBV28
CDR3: CASRIWGQGAYEQYF

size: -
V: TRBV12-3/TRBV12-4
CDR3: CASRRHSYEQYF

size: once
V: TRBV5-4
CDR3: CASNPQGSGTIYF

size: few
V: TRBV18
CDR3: CASSPDATTEAFF

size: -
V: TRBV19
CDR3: CASSIGEFRERNQPQHF

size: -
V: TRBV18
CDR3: CASSTATVDYGYTF

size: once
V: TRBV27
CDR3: CASSFRGPNSPLHF

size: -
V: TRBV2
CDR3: CASSRDSYEQYF

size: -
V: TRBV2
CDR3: CASSEREGGQPQHF

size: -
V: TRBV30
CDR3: CAWRPGQPATNEKLFF

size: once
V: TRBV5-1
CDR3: CASSLAEGANYNEQFF

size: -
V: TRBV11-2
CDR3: CASSPTSTKGYEQFF

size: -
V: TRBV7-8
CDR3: CASSRDPPGEKLFF

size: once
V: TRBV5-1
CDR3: CASSPSGVQDTQYF

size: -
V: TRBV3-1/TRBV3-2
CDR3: CASSQTTGNYGYTF

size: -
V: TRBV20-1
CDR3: CSGWERLAQYF

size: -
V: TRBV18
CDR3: CASSYSSGGRYSTDTQYF

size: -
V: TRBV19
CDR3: CASNQGGRYGYTF

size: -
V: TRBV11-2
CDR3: CASSLQRVSNYGYTF

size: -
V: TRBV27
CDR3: CASRLAGRGDNEQFF

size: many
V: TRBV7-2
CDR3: CASSLGPSGRALYF

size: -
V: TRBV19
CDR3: CASHTIQGDGQPQHF

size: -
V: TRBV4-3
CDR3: CASSQGTSPYTEAFF

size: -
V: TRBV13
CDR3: CASSFPGTDTQYF

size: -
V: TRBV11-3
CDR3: CASSLASSGGDEQFF

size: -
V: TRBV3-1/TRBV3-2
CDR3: CASSPLAGSLNEQFF

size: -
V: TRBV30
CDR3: CAWGTGQETQYF

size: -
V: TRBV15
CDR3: CATSRGVVGRADYGYTF